These T cell receptor beta chains were read from a single sample in a study of T cell responses to AZD1222 COVID-19 vaccine. The data were produced by immunoSEQ multiplex PCR, yet TCRdb's version contains in-frame clones alone and is incomplete. The sample has roughly 140,000 clones; approximately 90% are singletons. Sequencing used peripheral blood, obtained 28 days after the second AZD1222 dose. Every receptor here comes from an adult who received the AZD1222 COVID-19 vaccine. Both conserved end residues are part of each CDR3. D genes are given only for firm matches. Clone size is shown for a subset of rows, as once, few, many or a class of expanded clone.

NA,NA,TRBJ2-7,TRBV19,CASSMWVRAEQYF,TGTGCCAGTAGTATGTGGGTGAGGGCCGAGCAGTACTTC
NA,NA,TRBJ1-1,TRBV11-3,CASSLERSTEAFF,TGTGCCAGCAGCTTAGAACGGAGCACTGAAGCTTTCTTT
few,NA,TRBJ1-2,TRBV7-8,CASSSQGYGYTF,TGTGCCAGCAGCTCACAGGGATATGGCTACACCTTC
NA,NA,TRBJ1-3,TRBV27,CASSSTRAGNTIYF,TGTGCCAGCAGTTCGACGAGGGCTGGAAACACCATATATTTT
NA,TRBD1,TRBJ1-2,TRBV28,CATRGTGVNGYTF,TGTGCCACCCGGGGGACAGGGGTGAATGGCTACACCTTC
NA,NA,TRBJ1-1,TRBV5-1,CASSSGQTQLNTEAFF,TGCGCCAGCAGCTCCGGACAGACCCAATTGAACACTGAAGCTTTCTTT
once,TRBD2,TRBJ2-1,TRBV14,CASSPAGRFYNEQFF,TGTGCCAGCAGCCCCGCCGGGAGGTTCTACAATGAGCAGTTCTTC
NA,NA,TRBJ2-6,TRBV30,CAWSRAPRTRYSGANVLTF,TGTGCCTGGAGTAGGGCCCCTCGGACCCGCTACTCTGGGGCCAACGTCCTGACTTTC
NA,NA,TRBJ2-1,TRBV12-3/TRBV12-4,CASSLTNEQFF,TGTGCCAGCAGCCTTACGAATGAGCAGTTCTTC
NA,NA,TRBJ1-5,TRBV7-9,CASSSAGTRGNQPQHF,TGTGCCAGCAGCTCCGCAGGGACCCGGGGCAATCAGCCCCAGCATTTT
once,TRBD1,TRBJ1-5,TRBV28,CASSSGQGDQPQHF,TGTGCCAGCAGTTCCGGACAGGGCGATCAGCCCCAGCATTTT
NA,TRBD1,TRBJ1-1,TRBV5-1,CASSRTGGKTEAFF,TGCGCCAGCAGTCGTACAGGGGGCAAAACTGAAGCTTTCTTT
NA,NA,TRBJ2-7,TRBV6-1,CASSENRRYEQYF,TGTGCCAGCAGTGAAAACCGAAGATACGAGCAGTACTTC
few,NA,TRBJ1-1,TRBV4-1,CASSQGRGGENTEAFF,TGCGCCAGCAGCCAAGGGCGTGGGGGCGAGAACACTGAAGCTTTCTTT
NA,TRBD1,TRBJ2-7,TRBV15,CATSRDLIPDHRGVNEQYF,TGTGCCACCAGCAGAGACCTCATCCCCGATCACAGGGGGGTCAACGAGCAGTACTTC
NA,NA,TRBJ1-2,TRBV27,CASSRSGEVGLGYTF,TGTGCCAGCAGTCGCTCAGGGGAGGTTGGTTTAGGCTACACCTTC
NA,NA,TRBJ2-5,TRBV9,CASSVQGRGTQETQYF,TGTGCCAGCAGCGTCCAGGGACGGGGGACCCAAGAGACCCAGTACTTC
NA,NA,TRBJ1-1,TRBV5-1,CASSPRTERMNTEAFF,TGCGCCAGCAGCCCTCGGACTGAAAGAATGAACACTGAAGCTTTCTTT
few,NA,TRBJ1-2,TRBV5-4,CASSLGQAGGGYTF,TGTGCCAGCAGCTTGGGCCAGGCCGGTGGTGGCTACACCTTC
NA,NA,TRBJ2-1,TRBV7-9,CASSPTQGQSSYNEQFF,TGTGCCAGCAGCCCCACACAAGGACAGAGCTCCTACAATGAGCAGTTCTTC
NA,NA,TRBJ1-4,TRBV9,CASSGVAGSTNEKLFF,TGTGCCAGCAGCGGGGTTGCGGGTTCCACTAATGAAAAACTGTTTTTT
NA,NA,TRBJ2-5,TRBV9,CASSVDVAQETQYF,TGTGCCAGCAGCGTAGATGTGGCCCAAGAGACCCAGTACTTC
NA,NA,TRBJ2-1,TRBV24-1,CATSDSGTTEQFF,TGTGCCACCAGTGACTCCGGGACCACTGAGCAGTTCTTC
NA,NA,TRBJ1-2,TRBV19,CATEHLLYGYTF,TGTGCCACCGAACACTTACTCTATGGCTACACCTTC
NA,TRBD2,TRBJ2-2,TRBV2,CASSEAGTSGGNTGELFF,TGTGCCAGCAGTGAAGCTGGTACTAGCGGGGGTAACACCGGGGAGCTGTTTTTT
NA,NA,TRBJ2-2,TRBV3-1/TRBV3-2,CASSQESRGAGANTGELFF,TGTGCCAGCAGCCAAGAATCAAGGGGGGCGGGCGCGAACACCGGGGAGCTGTTTTTT
once,NA,TRBJ1-1,TRBV7-9,CASSFQGSGHTEAFF,TGTGCCAGCAGCTTTCAGGGCTCCGGGCACACTGAAGCTTTCTTT
once,NA,TRBJ1-5,TRBV3-1/TRBV3-2,CASSATSGNQPQHF,TGTGCCAGCAGTGCGACAAGTGGCAATCAGCCCCAGCATTTT
NA,TRBD2,TRBJ2-5,TRBV15,CATRLLAGGSWETQYF,TGTGCCACCAGATTACTAGCGGGGGGTTCGTGGGAGACCCAGTACTTC
once,NA,TRBJ1-1,TRBV19,CATLYGAQAFF,TGTGCCACCCTTTACGGGGCTCAAGCTTTCTTT
NA,NA,TRBJ1-4,TRBV4-1,CASSQFVGEKLFF,TGCGCCAGCAGCCAGTTCGTGGGTGAAAAACTGTTTTTT
NA,NA,TRBJ2-1,TRBV19,CASSEGRRRDNEQFF,TGTGCCAGTAGCGAGGGTCGGCGCCGGGACAATGAGCAGTTCTTC
NA,NA,TRBJ1-1,TRBV19,CASSIFLNTEAFF,TGTGCCAGTAGTATCTTCCTGAACACTGAAGCTTTCTTT
NA,NA,TRBJ1-4,TRBV9,CASSPGGLNEKLFF,TGTGCCAGCAGCCCCGGGGGGCTTAATGAAAAACTGTTTTTT
once,NA,TRBJ1-1,TRBV5-5,CASTRSGMNTEAFF,TGTGCCAGCACCAGAAGCGGTATGAACACTGAAGCTTTCTTT
NA,NA,TRBJ2-7,TRBV12-3/TRBV12-4,CASSFVLFYEQYF,TGTGCCAGCAGTTTTGTTCTCTTTTACGAGCAGTACTTC
NA,NA,TRBJ1-4,TRBV29-1,CSVLTQRGTNEKLFF,TGCAGCGTTTTAACCCAGAGAGGCACTAATGAAAAACTGTTTTTT
NA,NA,TRBJ1-4,TRBV27,CASSLSAGEKLFF,TGTGCCAGCAGTTTATCTGCGGGGGAAAAACTGTTTTTT
once,NA,TRBJ2-2,TRBV7-3,CASSLRGDRGTGELFF,TGTGCCAGCAGCTTAAGGGGAGACCGGGGCACCGGGGAGCTGTTTTTT